This T cell receptor (beta chain) originates from a study of OX40 agonist ivuxolimab in advanced cancers. A note on the overall study: Ivuxolimab was an agonistic, fully human IgG2 monoclonal antibody directed against OX40 (CD134), a costimulatory receptor. Intravenous ivuxolimab was administered to patients every 2 weeks at six dose levels: 0.01, 0.1, 0.3, 1.5, 3 and 10 mg/kg. Of the 50 to 55 patients in dose escalation, about 19 had hepatocellular carcinoma, some 15 had melanoma, 9 had renal cell carcinoma and 9 had head and neck cancer. The dose-escalation cohort was 82.7% male with a mean age of about 58 years, ranging from about 23 to 85. Prior anti-PD-1, anti-PD-L1 or anti-CTLA-4 therapy was permitted, and checkpoint inhibitors had been received by about 37% of dose-escalation patients. Partial responses were achieved by three dose-escalation patients, of whom one had hepatocellular carcinoma and two had cutaneous melanoma. The purpose of peripheral TCRbeta sequencing was to test whether ivuxolimab changed TCR sequence diversity and led to clonal T-cell expansion. The paper reports the monotherapy dose-escalation portion (N = 52 patients) of the phase I ivuxolimab trial. Study-wide findings and limitations: Antigen specificity was not determined for the clonally expanded peripheral T cells. Clonal expansion of both CD4+ and CD8+ blood T cells was observed from baseline to week 6 at doses 0.1 to 3.0 mg/kg. In the 0.1-3.0 mg/kg groups, partial responders had among the lowest normalized peripheral clonal expansion, particularly in CD8+ T cells. Low levels of normalized T-cell clonal expansion were also seen in some patients who did not respond. After ivuxolimab, more expanded clones were found on average in CD8+ T cells than in CD4+ T cells.

Genomic DNA was isolated from the sorted cells so that the TCRbeta CDR3 region could be sequenced. The immunoSEQ Assay was used to sequence the TCRbeta CDR3 regions. In TCRdb, the immuneACCESS table is reduced to in-frame sequences with V and J assigned. These tables do not hold every clone; where another copy was compared, an unresolved V gene accounts for under half, and the others remain unexplained. The sample contains roughly 53,000 clones, approximately 84% of them found a single time. Roughly an eighth of the sample is held by the ten biggest clonotypes. This clone came up a few times. The antigen it binds to is not known. Base-call qualities are not available, and no considerably larger clone is one nucleotide away. The trial excluded patients who had a history of autoimmune disease or were on systemic immunosuppression. Peripheral blood for TCR sequencing was drawn from every dose cohort at baseline, at cycle 4 day 1 and at cycle 7 day 1. Samples came from an open-label, multicenter, first-in-human phase I dose-escalation trial of ivuxolimab. Adults with locally advanced or metastatic melanoma, renal cell carcinoma, hepatocellular carcinoma or head and neck squamous cell carcinoma were enrolled in the trial. Before TCR sequencing, CD4+ T cells and CD8+ T cells were sorted from peripheral blood as separate populations.

Trimmed from V: 6 bases; trimmed from J: 0 bases; junction bases lacking a gene match: 2. The CDR3 has 14 amino acids, counting the end cysteine and phenylalanine. The sequence is cut down to CDR3 DNA, 42 bases in frame from base 1. From a lookup of the germline V gene, CDR1 and CDR2 are MNHEY and SVGAGI. Rearrangement joined TRBV6-5 to TRBJ1-1, with TRBD1 matching 9 junction bases. The receptor was isolated from an adult with an advanced solid tumor such as melanoma, head and neck, liver or kidney cancer. The specimen comprised CD4+ or CD8+ T cells sorted from blood, sampled in a trial of the OX40 agonist ivuxolimab. The bases are TGTGCCAGCAGGGACAGGGGATTGAACACTGAAGCTTTCTTT. This is translated as CASRDRGLNTEAFF.